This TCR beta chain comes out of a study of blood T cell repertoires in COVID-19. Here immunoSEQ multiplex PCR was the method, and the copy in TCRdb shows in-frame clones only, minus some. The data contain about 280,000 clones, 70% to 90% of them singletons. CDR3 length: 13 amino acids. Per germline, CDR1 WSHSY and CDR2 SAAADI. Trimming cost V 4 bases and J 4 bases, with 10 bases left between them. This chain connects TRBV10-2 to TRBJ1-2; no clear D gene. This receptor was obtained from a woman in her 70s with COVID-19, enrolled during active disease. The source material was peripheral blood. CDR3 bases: TGCGCCAGCAGTGGCGGCCCTAGCTATGGCTACACCTTC. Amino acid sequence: CASSGGPSYGYTF.